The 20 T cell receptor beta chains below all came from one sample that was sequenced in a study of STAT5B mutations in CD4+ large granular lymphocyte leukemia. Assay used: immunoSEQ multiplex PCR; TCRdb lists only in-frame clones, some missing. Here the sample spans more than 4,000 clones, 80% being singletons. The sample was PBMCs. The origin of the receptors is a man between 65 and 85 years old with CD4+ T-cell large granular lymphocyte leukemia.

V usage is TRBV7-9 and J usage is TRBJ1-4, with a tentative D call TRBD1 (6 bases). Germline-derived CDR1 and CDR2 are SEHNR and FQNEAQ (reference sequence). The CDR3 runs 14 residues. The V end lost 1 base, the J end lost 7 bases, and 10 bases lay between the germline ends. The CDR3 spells CASSLEEGGEKLFF. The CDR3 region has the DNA TGTGCCAGCAGCTTAGAGGAGGGGGGTGAAAAACTGTTTTTT.

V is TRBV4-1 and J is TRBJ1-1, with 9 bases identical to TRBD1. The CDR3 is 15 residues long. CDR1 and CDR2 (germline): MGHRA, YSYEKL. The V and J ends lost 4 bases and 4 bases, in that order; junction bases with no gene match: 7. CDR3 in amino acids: CASSLQGALSTEAFF. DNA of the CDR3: TGCGCCAGCAGCCTACAGGGGGCGCTGAGCACTGAAGCTTTCTTT.

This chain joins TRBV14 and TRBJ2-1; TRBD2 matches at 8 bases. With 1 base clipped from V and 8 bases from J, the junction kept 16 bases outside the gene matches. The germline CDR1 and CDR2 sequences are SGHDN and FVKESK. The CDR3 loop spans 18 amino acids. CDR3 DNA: TGTGCCAGCAGCCAAGTGGCTAGCGGGTGGAAGGGGTACGATGAGCAGTTCTTC. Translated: CASSQVASGWKGYDEQFF.

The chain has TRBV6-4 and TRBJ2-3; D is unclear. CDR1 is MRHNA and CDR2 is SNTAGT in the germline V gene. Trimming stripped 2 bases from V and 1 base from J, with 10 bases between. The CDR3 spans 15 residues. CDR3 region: CASSDETFGTDTQYF. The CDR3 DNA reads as TGTGCCAGCAGTGACGAGACCTTCGGCACAGATACGCAGTATTTT.

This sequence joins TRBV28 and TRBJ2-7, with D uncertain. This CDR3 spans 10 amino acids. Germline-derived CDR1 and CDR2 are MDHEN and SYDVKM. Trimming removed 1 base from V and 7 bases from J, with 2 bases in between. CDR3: CASSLYEQYF. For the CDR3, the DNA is TGTGCCAGCAGTTTATATGAGCAGTACTTC.

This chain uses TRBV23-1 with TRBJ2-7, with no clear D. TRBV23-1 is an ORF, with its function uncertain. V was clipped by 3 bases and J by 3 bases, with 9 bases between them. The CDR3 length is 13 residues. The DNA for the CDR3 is TGCGCCAGCAGTCATGCAGGTAACTACGAGCAGTACGTC. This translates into CASSHAGNYEQYV.

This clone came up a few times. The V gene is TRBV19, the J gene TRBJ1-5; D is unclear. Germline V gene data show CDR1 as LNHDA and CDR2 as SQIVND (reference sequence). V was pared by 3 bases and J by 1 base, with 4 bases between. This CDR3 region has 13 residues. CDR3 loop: CASSISSNQPQHF. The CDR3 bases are TGTGCCAGTAGTATTAGCAGCAATCAGCCCCAGCATTTT.

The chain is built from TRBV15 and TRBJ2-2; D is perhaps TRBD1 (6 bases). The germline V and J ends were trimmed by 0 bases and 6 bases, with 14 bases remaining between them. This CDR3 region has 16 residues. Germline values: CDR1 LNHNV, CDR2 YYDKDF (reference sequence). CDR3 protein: CATSREPQGGAGELFF. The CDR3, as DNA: TGTGCCACCAGCAGAGAACCACAGGGTGGGGCCGGGGAGCTGTTTTTT.

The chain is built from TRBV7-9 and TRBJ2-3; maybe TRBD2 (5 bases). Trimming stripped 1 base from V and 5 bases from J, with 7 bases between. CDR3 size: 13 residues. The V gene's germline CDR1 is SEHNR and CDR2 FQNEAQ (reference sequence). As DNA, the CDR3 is TGTGCCAGCAGCTTAGGGGAGAGAGATACGCAGTATTTT. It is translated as CASSLGERDTQYF.

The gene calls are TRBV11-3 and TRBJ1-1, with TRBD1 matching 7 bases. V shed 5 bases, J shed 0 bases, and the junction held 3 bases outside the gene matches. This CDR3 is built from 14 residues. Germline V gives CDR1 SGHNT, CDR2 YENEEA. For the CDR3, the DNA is TGTGCCAGCAGCCGGGACAGATTGAACACTGAAGCTTTCTTT. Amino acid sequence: CASSRDRLNTEAFF.

CDR3 sequence: CASSQGWREEGGELFF. DNA of the CDR3: TGTGCCAGCAGCCAAGGATGGCGGGAGGAGGGCGGGGAGCTGTTTTTT. The chain has TRBV4-2 and TRBJ2-2; 8 positions match TRBD2. Germline trimming cut 1 base from V and 7 bases from J; bases unmatched to any gene: 8. The germline gives CDR1 LGHNA, CDR2 YNFKEQ. The CDR3 totals 16 residues.

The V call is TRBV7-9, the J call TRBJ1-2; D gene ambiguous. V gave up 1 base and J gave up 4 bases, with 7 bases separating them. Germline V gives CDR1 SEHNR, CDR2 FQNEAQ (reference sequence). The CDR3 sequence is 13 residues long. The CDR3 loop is CASSLEAAYGYTF. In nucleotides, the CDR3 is TGTGCCAGCAGCTTAGAGGCGGCCTATGGCTACACCTTC.

The CDR3 loop reads CASSLTGAETQYF. DNA of the CDR3: TGTGCCAGCAGCCTGACAGGGGCGGAGACCCAGTACTTC. The chain couples TRBV11-3 to TRBJ2-5, with TRBD1 matching 8 bases. In germline, CDR1 is SGHNT, CDR2 YENEEA. CDR3 length equals 13 residues. Trimming took 5 bases from V and 5 from J; bases not matched to a gene: 4.

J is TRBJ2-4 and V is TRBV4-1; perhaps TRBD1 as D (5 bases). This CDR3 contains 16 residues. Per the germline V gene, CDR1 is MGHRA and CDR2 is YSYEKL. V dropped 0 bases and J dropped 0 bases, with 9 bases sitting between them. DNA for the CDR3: TGCGCCAGCAGCCAAGATTCAGGGCTAGCCAAAAACATTCAGTACTTC. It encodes CASSQDSGLAKNIQYF.

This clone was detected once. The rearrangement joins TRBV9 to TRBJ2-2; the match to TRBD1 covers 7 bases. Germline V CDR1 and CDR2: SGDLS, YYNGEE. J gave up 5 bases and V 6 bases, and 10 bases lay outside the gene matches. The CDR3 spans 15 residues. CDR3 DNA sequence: TGTGCCAGCACCCCCGGGGCAGGGGGAACCGGGGAGCTGTTTTTT. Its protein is CASTPGAGGTGELFF.

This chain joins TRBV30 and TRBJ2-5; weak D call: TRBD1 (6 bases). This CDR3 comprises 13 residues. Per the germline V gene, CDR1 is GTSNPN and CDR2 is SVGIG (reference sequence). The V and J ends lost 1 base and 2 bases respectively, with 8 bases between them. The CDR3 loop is CAWSEGDQETQYF. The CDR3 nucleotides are TGTGCCTGGAGTGAGGGGGATCAAGAGACCCAGTACTTC.

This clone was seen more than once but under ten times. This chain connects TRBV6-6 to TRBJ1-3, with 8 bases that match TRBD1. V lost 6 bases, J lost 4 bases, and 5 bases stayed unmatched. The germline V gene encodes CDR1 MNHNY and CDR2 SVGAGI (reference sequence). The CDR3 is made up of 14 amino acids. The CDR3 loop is CASRIQGGGNTIYF. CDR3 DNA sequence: TGTGCCAGCAGGATACAGGGGGGCGGAAACACCATATATTTT.

CDR3 sequence: CATRPGLNQNTGELFF. The CDR3 DNA is TGTGCCACCCGGCCGGGACTGAACCAGAACACCGGGGAGCTGTTTTTT. The chain is built from TRBV10-3 and TRBJ2-2, with TRBD2 as a possible D gene (6 bases). CDR1 is ENHRY, CDR2 SYGVKD, per germline. CDR3 size: 16 residues. Trimming shortened V by 10 bases and J by 1 base, and 19 bases separated the two germline ends.

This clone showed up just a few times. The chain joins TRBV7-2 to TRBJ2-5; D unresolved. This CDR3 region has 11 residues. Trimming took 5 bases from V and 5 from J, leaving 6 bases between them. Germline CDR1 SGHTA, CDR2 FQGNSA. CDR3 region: CASSRMETQYF. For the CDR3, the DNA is TGTGCCAGCAGCCGGATGGAGACCCAGTACTTC.

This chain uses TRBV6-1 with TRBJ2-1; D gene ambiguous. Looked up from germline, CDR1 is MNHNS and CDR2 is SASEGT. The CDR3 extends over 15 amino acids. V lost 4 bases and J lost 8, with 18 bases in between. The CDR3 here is CASSGRAFSGDEQFF. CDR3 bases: TGTGCCAGCAGTGGTCGCGCGTTTTCCGGAGATGAGCAGTTCTTC.